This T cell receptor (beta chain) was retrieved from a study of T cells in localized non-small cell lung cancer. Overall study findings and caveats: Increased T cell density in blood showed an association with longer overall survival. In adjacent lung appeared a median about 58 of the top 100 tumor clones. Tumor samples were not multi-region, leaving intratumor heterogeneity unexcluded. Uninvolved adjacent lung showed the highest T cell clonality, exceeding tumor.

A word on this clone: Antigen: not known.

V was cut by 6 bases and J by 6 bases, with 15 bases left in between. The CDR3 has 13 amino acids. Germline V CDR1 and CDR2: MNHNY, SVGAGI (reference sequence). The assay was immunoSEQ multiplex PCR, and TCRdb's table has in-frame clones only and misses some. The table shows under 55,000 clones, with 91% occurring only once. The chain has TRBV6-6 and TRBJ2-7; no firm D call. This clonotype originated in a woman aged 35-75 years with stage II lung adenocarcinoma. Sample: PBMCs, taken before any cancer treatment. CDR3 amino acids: CASSPAGLGEQYF. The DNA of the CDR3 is TGTGCCAGCAGCCCAGCCGGGTTGGGCGAGCAGTACTTC.